This is a list of T cell receptor beta chains from one sample in a study of blood T cells in healthy people across ages. In TCRdb, the 5' RACE reads were re-called with MiXCR into one record per CDR3 protein. The sample consists of about 800,000 distinct CDR3 sequences, roughly 25% of them appearing once. The sample also formed part of further work on T cells of mothers and their children.

The sample comprised blood. These receptors originate from a boy younger than 18 in good health. CDR3s include the opening cysteine and the closing phenylalanine or tryptophan. D genes are given only for firm matches. Clone sizes are given selectively: once, few, many, or a class where the clone is expanded.

TRBD1	TRBV7-2	TRBJ2-1	.	TGTGCCAGCAGCTTAATCGACAGGGGGGCCTACAATGAGCAGTTCTTC	CASSLIDRGAYNEQFF
TRBD2	TRBV5-1	TRBJ2-7	.	TGCGCCAGCAGCTCTAGCGGAGGTCGGGGCTACGAGCAGTACTTC	CASSSSGGRGYEQYF
.	TRBV20-1	TRBJ2-7	.	TGCAGTGCTAGAGTAAGCTCCTACGAGCAGTACTTC	CSARVSSYEQYF
.	TRBV5-1	TRBJ2-7	.	TGCGCCAGCAGTTTTGGTGTCGGGGGTCCCTCCTACGAGCAGTACTTC	CASSFGVGGPSYEQYF
TRBD1	TRBV12-3/TRBV12-4	TRBJ1-3	.	TGTGCCAGCAGTGGACAGGGGCGCATTCGAAACACCATATATTTT	CASSGQGRIRNTIYF
.	TRBV7-2	TRBJ1-4	.	TGTGCCAGCAGCTACGGGTGGGGAGGCGGTGAAAAACTGTTTTTT	CASSYGWGGGEKLFF
TRBD1	TRBV6-2/TRBV6-3	TRBJ2-7	few	TGTGCCAGCAGCTCCGAACAGGGACAGCGAGTCTACGAGCAGTACTTC	CASSSEQGQRVYEQYF
.	TRBV28	TRBJ1-1	.	TGTGCCAGCAGTTTTAAGCCGACAGAGAGAAACACTGAAGCTTTCTTT	CASSFKPTERNTEAFF
TRBD2	TRBV29-1	TRBJ2-1	.	TGCAGCGTTGAAGGGCTTAGCGGGAACTACAATGAGCAGTTCTTC	CSVEGLSGNYNEQFF
TRBD1	TRBV18	TRBJ2-3	few	TGTGCCAGCTCAAAAGGACAGGGTTCAGATACGCAGTATTTT	CASSKGQGSDTQYF
.	TRBV7-6	TRBJ1-4	few	TGTGCCAGCAGCTTAGGAGGGAGGGGACTGTTTTTT	CASSLGGRGLFF
.	TRBV29-1	TRBJ2-5	.	TGCAGCGTTGCGGGGGGTGGACAGTGGAGCTTC	CSVAGGGQWSF
TRBD1	TRBV28	TRBJ2-1	.	TGTGCCAGCAGCATCCCCGGGACAGGGGGCCTTGAGCAGTTCTTC	CASSIPGTGGLEQFF
.	TRBV7-3	TRBJ2-3	few	TGTGCCAGCAGCTTACTCCCTTTGGGGGATGGGGATACGCAGTATTTT	CASSLLPLGDGDTQYF
.	TRBV3-1	TRBJ1-2	few	TGTGCCAGCAGCCAAGAGGCGGGGGGCTACGGCTACACCTTC	CASSQEAGGYGYTF
.	TRBV6-2/TRBV6-3	TRBJ1-2	.	TGTGCCAGCAGACCGGAGGGCTGGGGCTACACCTTC	CASRPEGWGYTF
TRBD1	TRBV6-6	TRBJ1-1	.	TGTGCCAGCAGTTACTTCCCCGGACAGGGGAACACTGAAGCTTTCTTT	CASSYFPGQGNTEAFF
TRBD1	TRBV27	TRBJ1-2	.	TGTGCCAGCAGTTACTCAGGGGGCGCGGGCGGCTACACCTTC	CASSYSGGAGGYTF
TRBD1	TRBV29-1	TRBJ2-5	.	TGCAGCGGAACTCCCTCCGGGACAGGGGGCCGTGAGACCCAGTACTTC	CSGTPSGTGGRETQYF
.	TRBV12-3/TRBV12-4	TRBJ2-7	few	TGTGCCAGCAGTTTTCATGGCGGGAACGAGCAGTACTTC	CASSFHGGNEQYF
.	TRBV13	TRBJ2-7	many	TGTGCCAGCAGCCCTACCGGTAGCGGAGACCCCAACTACGAGCAGTACTTC	CASSPTGSGDPNYEQYF
.	TRBV20-1	TRBJ2-3	few	TGCAATGCTAGAAAGGATGTCGGTAGCACAGATACGCAGTATTTT	CNARKDVGSTDTQYF
.	TRBV4-1	TRBJ1-1	few	TGCGCCAGCAGCAAGCCCGGGGGGGACACTGAAGCTTTCTTT	CASSKPGGDTEAFF
TRBD2	TRBV7-2	TRBJ2-5	.	TGTGCCAGCGGGACTAAACAAGAGACCCAGTACTTC	CASGTKQETQYF
TRBD1	TRBV29-1	TRBJ2-5	.	TGCAGCGTTGACCAGGGGGATCAAGAGACCCAGTACTTC	CSVDQGDQETQYF
TRBD2	TRBV5-1	TRBJ2-3	.	TGCGCCAGCAGCTTGAGCGGGGGTCTGGGTTCGCAGTATTTT	CASSLSGGLGSQYF
TRBD1	TRBV5-1	TRBJ2-5	.	TGCGCCAGCAGCTCACAGGGGTCCGGGGCAAGACAAGAGACCCAGTACTTC	CASSSQGSGARQETQYF
.	TRBV4-3	TRBJ2-1	few	TGCGCCAGCAGCATCGACCGGAGCTCCTACAATGAGCAGTTCTTC	CASSIDRSSYNEQFF
TRBD1	TRBV27	TRBJ2-7	.	TGTGCCAGCAGGTGGACAGGGACTTACGAGCAGTACTTC	CASRWTGTYEQYF
TRBD2	TRBV9	TRBJ2-3	few	TGTGCCAGCAGCGTAGAAGGACTAGCTGCTGATACGCAGTATTTT	CASSVEGLAADTQYF
.	TRBV5-1	TRBJ1-5	few	TGCGCCAGCAGCTTGGACGGGGAAGCCCTTCGGCCCCAGCATTTT	CASSLDGEALRPQHF
.	TRBV12-3/TRBV12-4	TRBJ1-2	.	TGTGCCAGCAGTACACCGGACGGACGCCCTTATGGCTACACCTTC	CASSTPDGRPYGYTF
TRBD2	TRBV29-1	TRBJ2-7	few	TGCAGCGACTCCCGGACTAGCGGAGAATACGAGCAGTACTTC	CSDSRTSGEYEQYF
.	TRBV20-1	TRBJ2-1	.	TGCAGTGCTGGAGGCCAGGGTGGTGAAAATGAGCAGTTCTTC	CSAGGQGGENEQFF
.	TRBV2	TRBJ2-1	.	TGTGCCAGCAGCGGGGGAGATGAGCAGTTCTTC	CASSGGDEQFF
.	TRBV7-8	TRBJ2-1	once	TGTGCCAGCAGCTTAGCCCCCGGACTTCCTGGCTCCTACAATGAGCAGTTCTTC	CASSLAPGLPGSYNEQFF
.	TRBV6-6	TRBJ2-7	.	TGTGCCAGCAGCTGGGCCCGATGGGGCGAGCAGTACTTC	CASSWARWGEQYF
.	TRBV7-9	TRBJ2-7	few	TGTGCCAGCAGCTTAGCGGAAGTCATCTACGAGCAGTACTTC	CASSLAEVIYEQYF
TRBD1	TRBV28	TRBJ2-5	.	TGTGCCAGCAGTCTACAGGGGGCGGCGGAGACCCAGTACTTC	CASSLQGAAETQYF
.	TRBV20-1	TRBJ2-3	few	TGCAGTGCTAGAGATTGGCAGGGCCACACAGATACGCAGTATTTT	CSARDWQGHTDTQYF
.	TRBV28	TRBJ2-1	few	TGTGCCAGCAGTTCACCGGGGTACTACAATGAGCAGTTCTTC	CASSSPGYYNEQFF
.	TRBV6-2/TRBV6-3	TRBJ2-7	.	TGTGCCAGTGGGGCAGGGAGCTCCTACGAGCAGTACTTC	CASGAGSSYEQYF
.	TRBV2	TRBJ2-7	.	TGTGCCAGCCTGGGGGGAGCTTACTCCTACGAGCAGTACTTC	CASLGGAYSYEQYF
.	TRBV29-1	TRBJ2-7	.	TGCAGCGTGGCCCGGCAGGGGATCAACGAGCAGTACTTC	CSVARQGINEQYF